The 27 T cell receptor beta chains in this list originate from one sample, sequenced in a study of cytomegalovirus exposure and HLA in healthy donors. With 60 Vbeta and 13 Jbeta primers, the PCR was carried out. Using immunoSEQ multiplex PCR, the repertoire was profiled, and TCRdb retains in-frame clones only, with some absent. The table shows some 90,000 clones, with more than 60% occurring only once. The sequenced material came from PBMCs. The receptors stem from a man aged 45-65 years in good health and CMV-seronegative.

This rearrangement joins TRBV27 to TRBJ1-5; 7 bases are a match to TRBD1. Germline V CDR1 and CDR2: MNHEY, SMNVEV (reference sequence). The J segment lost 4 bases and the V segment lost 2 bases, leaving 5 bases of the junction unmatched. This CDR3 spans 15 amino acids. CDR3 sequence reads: CASSLEGAGNQPQHF. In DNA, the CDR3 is TGTGCCAGCAGTTTAGAGGGGGCTGGTAATCAGCCCCAGCATTTT.

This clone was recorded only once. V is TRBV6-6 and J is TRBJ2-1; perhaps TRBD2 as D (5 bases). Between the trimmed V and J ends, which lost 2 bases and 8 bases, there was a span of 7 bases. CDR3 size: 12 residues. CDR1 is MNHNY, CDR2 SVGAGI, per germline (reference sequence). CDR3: CASSYVGDEQFF. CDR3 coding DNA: TGTGCCAGCAGTTACGTGGGAGATGAGCAGTTCTTC.

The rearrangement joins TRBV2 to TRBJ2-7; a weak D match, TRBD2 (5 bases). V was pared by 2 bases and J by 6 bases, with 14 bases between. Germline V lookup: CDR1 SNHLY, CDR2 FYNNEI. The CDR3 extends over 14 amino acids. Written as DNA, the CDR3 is TGTGCCAGCAGTGAAACCCCGGAGGTAGGCGAGCAGTACTTC. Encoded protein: CASSETPEVGEQYF.

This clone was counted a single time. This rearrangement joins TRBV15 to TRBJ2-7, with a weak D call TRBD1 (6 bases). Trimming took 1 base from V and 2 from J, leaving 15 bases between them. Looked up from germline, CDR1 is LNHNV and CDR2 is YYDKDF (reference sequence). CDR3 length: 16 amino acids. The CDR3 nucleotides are TGTGCCACCAGCAGAGGGGGCCCCCCAGGGGCCTACGAGCAGTACTTC. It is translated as CATSRGGPPGAYEQYF.

The CDR3 DNA reads as TGTGCCAGCAGCGTCGGGGGGAGAGGTACCGGGGAGCTGTTTTTT. Amino acid sequence: CASSVGGRGTGELFF. The chain links TRBV7-3 to TRBJ2-2; 7 bases match TRBD2. CDR3 length equals 15 residues. CDR1 is SGHTA and CDR2 is FQGTGA in the germline V gene. The J segment lost 5 bases and the V segment lost 5 bases, leaving 8 bases of the junction unmatched. Filled out from reference TRBV7-3 and TRBJ2-2, the complete variable domain reads GAGVSQTPSNKVTEKGKYVELRCDPISGHTALYWYRQSLGQGPEFLIYFQGTGAADDSGLPNDRFFAVRPEGSVSTLKIQRTERGDSAVYLCASSVGGRGTGELFFGEGSRLTVL.

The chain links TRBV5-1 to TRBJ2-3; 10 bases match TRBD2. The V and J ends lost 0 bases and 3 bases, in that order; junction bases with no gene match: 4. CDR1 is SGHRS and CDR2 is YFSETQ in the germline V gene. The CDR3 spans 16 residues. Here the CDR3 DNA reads TGCGCCAGCAGCTTGGGTCCAGCGGGAGGGACAGATACGCAGTATTTT. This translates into CASSLGPAGGTDTQYF.

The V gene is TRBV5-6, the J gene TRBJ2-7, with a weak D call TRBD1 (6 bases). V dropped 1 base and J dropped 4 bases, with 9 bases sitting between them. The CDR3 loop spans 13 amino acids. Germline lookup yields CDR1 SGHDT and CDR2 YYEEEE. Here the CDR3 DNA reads TGTGCCAGCAGCTTGACAGGGAAGTACGAGCAGTACTTC. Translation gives CASSLTGKYEQYF.

The CDR3 DNA sequence: TGCAGTGCTAGCTCCGCGAAAGCTTTCTTT. Protein sequence: CSASSAKAFF. This chain links TRBV20-1 with TRBJ1-1; no clear D gene. Germline CDR1 and CDR2: DFQATT and SNEGSKA (reference sequence). Trimming left V 3 bases short and J 9 bases short, with 8 bases between. CDR3 length: 10 amino acids.

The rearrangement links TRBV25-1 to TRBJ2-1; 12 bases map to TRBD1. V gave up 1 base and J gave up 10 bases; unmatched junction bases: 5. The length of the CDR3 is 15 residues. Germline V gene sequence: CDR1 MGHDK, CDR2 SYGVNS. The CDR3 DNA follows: TGTGCCAGCAGTGAATCGGGGACAGGGGGCAAGGAGCAGTTCTTC. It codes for CASSESGTGGKEQFF.

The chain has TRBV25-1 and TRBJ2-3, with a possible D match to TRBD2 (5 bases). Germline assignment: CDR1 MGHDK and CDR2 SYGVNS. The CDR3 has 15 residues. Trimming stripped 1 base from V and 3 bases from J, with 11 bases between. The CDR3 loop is CASSEFGLGTDTQYF. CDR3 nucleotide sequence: TGTGCCAGCAGTGAATTCGGACTGGGAACAGATACGCAGTATTTT. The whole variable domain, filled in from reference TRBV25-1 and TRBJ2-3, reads EADIYQTPRYLVIGTGKKITLECSQTMGHDKMYWYQQDPGMELHLIHYSYGVNSTEKGDLSSESTVSRIRTEHFPLTLESARPSHTSQYLCASSEFGLGTDTQYFGPGTRLTVL.

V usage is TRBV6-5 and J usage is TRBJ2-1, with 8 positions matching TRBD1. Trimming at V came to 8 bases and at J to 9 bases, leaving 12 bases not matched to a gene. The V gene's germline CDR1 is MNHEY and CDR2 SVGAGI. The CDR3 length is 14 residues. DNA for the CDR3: TGTGCCAGCCAGATGGGACAGGTGAATGGTGAGCAGTTCTTC. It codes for CASQMGQVNGEQFF.

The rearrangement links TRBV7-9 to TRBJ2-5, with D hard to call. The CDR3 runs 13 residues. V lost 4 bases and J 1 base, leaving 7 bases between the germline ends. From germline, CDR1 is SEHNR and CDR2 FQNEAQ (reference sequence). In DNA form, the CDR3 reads TGTGCCAGCAGCTCCGGGTTCCAAGAGACCCAGTACTTC. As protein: CASSSGFQETQYF.

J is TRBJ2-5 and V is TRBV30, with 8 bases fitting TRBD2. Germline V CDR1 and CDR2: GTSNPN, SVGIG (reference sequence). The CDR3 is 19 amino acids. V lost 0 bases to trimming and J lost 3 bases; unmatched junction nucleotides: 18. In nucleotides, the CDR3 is TGTGCCTGGAGTGTAATGGCGGGGGGCGAGAGTATTTTCGAAGAGACCCAGTACTTC. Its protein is CAWSVMAGGESIFEETQYF.

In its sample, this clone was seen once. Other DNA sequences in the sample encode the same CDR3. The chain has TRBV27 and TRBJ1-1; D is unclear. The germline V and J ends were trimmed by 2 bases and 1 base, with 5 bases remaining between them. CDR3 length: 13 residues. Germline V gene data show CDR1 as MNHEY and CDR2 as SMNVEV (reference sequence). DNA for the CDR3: TGTGCCAGCAGTTTAGGGCAGAACACTGAAGCTTTCTTT. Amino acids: CASSLGQNTEAFF.

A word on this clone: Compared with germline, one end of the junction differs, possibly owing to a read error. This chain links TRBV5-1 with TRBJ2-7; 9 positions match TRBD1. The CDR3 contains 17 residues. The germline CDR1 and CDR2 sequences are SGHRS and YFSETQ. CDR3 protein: CASGLMPRGTGSHEQYF. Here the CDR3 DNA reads TGCGCCAGCGGCTTGATGCCCCGCGGGACAGGGTCCCACGAGCAGTACTTC.

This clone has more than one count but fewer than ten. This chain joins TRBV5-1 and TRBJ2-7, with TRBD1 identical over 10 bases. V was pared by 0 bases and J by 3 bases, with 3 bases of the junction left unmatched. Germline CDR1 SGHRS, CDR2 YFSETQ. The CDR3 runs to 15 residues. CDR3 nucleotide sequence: TGCGCCAGCAGCTTGGCCGGGACAGGGGTCTACGAGCAGTACTTC. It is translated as CASSLAGTGVYEQYF.

CDR3 in amino acids: CASSLGQGGNSPLHF. CDR3 DNA sequence: TGTGCCAGCAGTCTCGGACAGGGGGGTAATTCACCCCTCCACTTT. The chain carries TRBV28 and TRBJ1-6; 10 nucleotides agree with TRBD1. This CDR3 has 15 residues. Germline V gene sequence: CDR1 MDHEN, CDR2 SYDVKM. J gave up 6 bases and V 5 bases, and 4 bases lay outside the gene matches.

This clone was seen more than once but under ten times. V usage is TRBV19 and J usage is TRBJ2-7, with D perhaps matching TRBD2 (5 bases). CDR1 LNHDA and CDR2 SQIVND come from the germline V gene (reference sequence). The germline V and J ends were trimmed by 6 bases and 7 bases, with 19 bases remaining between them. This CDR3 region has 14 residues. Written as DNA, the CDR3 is TGTGCCAGTAGCTACGAAGGAGCTACGGGGGAGCAGTACTTC. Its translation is CASSYEGATGEQYF.

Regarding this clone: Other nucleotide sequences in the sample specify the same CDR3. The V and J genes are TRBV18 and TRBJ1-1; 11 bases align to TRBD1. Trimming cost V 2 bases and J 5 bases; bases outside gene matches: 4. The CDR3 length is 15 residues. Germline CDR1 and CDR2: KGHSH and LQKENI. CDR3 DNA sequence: TGTGCCAGCTCACCAGGGACAGGGGGAGGGACTGAAGCTTTCTTT. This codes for CASSPGTGGGTEAFF. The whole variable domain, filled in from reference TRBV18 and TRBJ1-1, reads NAGVMQNPRHLVRRRGQEARLRCSPMKGHSHVYWYRQLPEEGLKFMVYLQKENIIDESGMPKERFSAEFPKEGPSILRIQQVVRGDSAAYFCASSPGTGGGTEAFFGQGTRLTVV.

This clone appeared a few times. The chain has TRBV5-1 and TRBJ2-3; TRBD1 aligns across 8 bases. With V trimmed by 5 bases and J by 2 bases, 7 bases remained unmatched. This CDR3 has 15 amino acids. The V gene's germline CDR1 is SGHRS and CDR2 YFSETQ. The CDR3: CASRLQGGYTDTQYF. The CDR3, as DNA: TGCGCCAGCAGGCTACAGGGGGGTTACACAGATACGCAGTATTTT. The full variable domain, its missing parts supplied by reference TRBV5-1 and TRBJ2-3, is KAGVTQTPRYLIKTRGQQVTLSCSPISGHRSVSWYQQTPGQGLQFLFEYFSETQRNKGNFPGRFSGRQFSNSRSEMNVSTLELGDSALYLCASRLQGGYTDTQYFGPGTRLTVL.

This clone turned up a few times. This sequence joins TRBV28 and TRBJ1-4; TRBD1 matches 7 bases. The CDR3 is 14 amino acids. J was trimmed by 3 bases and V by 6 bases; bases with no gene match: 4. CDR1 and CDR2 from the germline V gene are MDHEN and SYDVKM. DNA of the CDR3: TGTGCCAGCAGCTCGGGACAGCCTAATGAAAAACTGTTTTTT. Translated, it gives CASSSGQPNEKLFF.

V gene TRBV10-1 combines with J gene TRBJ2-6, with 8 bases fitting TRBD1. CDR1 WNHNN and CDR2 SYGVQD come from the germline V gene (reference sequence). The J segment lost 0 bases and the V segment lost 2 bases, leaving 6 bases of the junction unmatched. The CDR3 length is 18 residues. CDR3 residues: CASSEGDRLSSGANVLTF. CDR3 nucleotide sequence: TGCGCCAGCAGTGAGGGGGACAGGCTCTCCTCTGGGGCCAACGTCCTGACTTTC.

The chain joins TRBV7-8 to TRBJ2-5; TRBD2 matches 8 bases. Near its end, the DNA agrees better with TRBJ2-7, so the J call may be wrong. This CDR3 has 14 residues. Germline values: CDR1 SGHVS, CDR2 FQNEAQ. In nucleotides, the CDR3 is TGTGCCAGCAGCCCTCGGGAGGGCGCCTACGAGCAGTACTTC. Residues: CASSPREGAYEQYF.

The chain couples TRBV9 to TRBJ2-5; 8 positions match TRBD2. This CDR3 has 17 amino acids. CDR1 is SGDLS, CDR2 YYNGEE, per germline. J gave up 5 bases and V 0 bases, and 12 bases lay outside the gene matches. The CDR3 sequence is CASSVASGLGVDETQYF. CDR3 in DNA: TGTGCCAGCAGCGTAGCCTCGGGACTAGGGGTGGACGAGACCCAGTACTTC.

CDR3 loop: CASSLDLGGVTGELFF. In DNA form, the CDR3 reads TGTGCCAGCAGCTTGGACTTGGGAGGGGTCACCGGGGAGCTGTTTTTT. The V and J genes are TRBV5-6 and TRBJ2-2; TRBD2 matches at 7 bases. Germline V gene sequence: CDR1 SGHDT, CDR2 YYEEEE. CDR3 length equals 16 residues. J gave up 4 bases and V 0 bases, and 6 bases lay outside the gene matches.

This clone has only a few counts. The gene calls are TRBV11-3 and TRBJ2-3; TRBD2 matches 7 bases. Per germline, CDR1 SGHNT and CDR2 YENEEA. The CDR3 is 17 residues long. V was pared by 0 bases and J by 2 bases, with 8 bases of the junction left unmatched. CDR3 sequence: CASSLDGWRGITDTQYF. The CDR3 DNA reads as TGTGCCAGCAGCTTAGACGGGTGGCGGGGGATCACAGATACGCAGTATTTT.

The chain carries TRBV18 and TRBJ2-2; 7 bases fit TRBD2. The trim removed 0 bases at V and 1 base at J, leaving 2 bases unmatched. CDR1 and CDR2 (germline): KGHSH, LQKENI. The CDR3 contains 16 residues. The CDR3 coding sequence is TGTGCCAGCTCACCACCCTCTAGCGGGAACACCGGGGAGCTGTTTTTT. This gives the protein CASSPPSSGNTGELFF. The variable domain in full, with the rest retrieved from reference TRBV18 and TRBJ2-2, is NAGVMQNPRHLVRRRGQEARLRCSPMKGHSHVYWYRQLPEEGLKFMVYLQKENIIDESGMPKERFSAEFPKEGPSILRIQQVVRGDSAAYFCASSPPSSGNTGELFFGEGSRLTVL.